This is a list of T cell receptor beta chains from one sample in a study of OX40 agonist ivuxolimab in advanced cancers. TCRdb keeps only in-frame clones here, not all; method: immunoSEQ multiplex PCR. The top ten hold roughly 7% of the sample, which has some 76,000 clones, about 80% seen once. The specimen comprised CD4+ or CD8+ T cells sorted from blood, sampled in a trial of the OX40 agonist ivuxolimab. The receptors derive from an adult with an advanced solid tumor such as melanoma, head and neck, liver or kidney cancer. The CDR3 runs from the conserved cysteine through the conserved F or W. The order of the fields is D gene, J gene, V gene, clone size, CDR3 length, CDR3 DNA, CDR3 protein. D genes are given only for firm matches. Size tells how often a clone was seen (once, few, many) or the class of an expanded clone, and some rows leave it out.

TRBD2,TRBJ2-6,TRBV9,-,18,TGTGCCAACTCCAAACGGACTAGCGGGAGCTCTGGGGCCAACGTCCTGACTTTC,CANSKRTSGSSGANVLTF
-,TRBJ1-3,TRBV15,once,14,TGTGCCACCAGAGGGGTGGGGACTGGAAACACCATATATTTT,CATRGVGTGNTIYF
-,TRBJ2-7,TRBV30,-,13,TGTGCCTGGAGTCGGGCAGGGATTGGCGAGCAGTACTTC,CAWSRAGIGEQYF
TRBD2,TRBJ2-5,TRBV5-1,-,13,TGCGCCAGCAGCTGGGAGGGTCAAGAGACCCAGTACTTC,CASSWEGQETQYF
TRBD1,TRBJ2-7,TRBV11-2,-,15,TGTGCCAGCAGCCTAAGGACAGGGGGCTCCTACGAGCAGTACTTC,CASSLRTGGSYEQYF
-,TRBJ2-2,TRBV6-1,-,13,TGTGCCAGCAGTCGCCTGGGGACCGGGGAGCTGTTTTTT,CASSRLGTGELFF
-,TRBJ1-6,TRBV6-1,-,13,TGTGCCAGCACTTCGAAGGGACACCGCACCCTCCACTTT,CASTSKGHRTLHF
-,TRBJ2-7,TRBV2,few,12,TGTGCCAGCAGAGTACTACCGCAAAGGCAGTACTTC,CASRVLPQRQYF
-,TRBJ2-7,TRBV4-2,-,15,TGTGCCAGCAGCCAAGAGAGGGACGGAGAACGCGAGCAGTACTTC,CASSQERDGEREQYF
-,TRBJ1-4,TRBV5-1,-,16,TGCGCCAGCAGCTTGGCCGGCGGATCAACTAATGAAAAACTGTTTTTT,CASSLAGGSTNEKLFF
TRBD1,TRBJ2-7,TRBV2,-,16,TGTGCCAGCACCTATACCACAGGGGGTGGGGACTACGAGCAGTACTTC,CASTYTTGGGDYEQYF
TRBD1,TRBJ1-2,TRBV19,few,15,TGTGCCAGTAGACCGAGCTTACAGGGGTACTATGGCTACACCTTC,CASRPSLQGYYGYTF
TRBD1,TRBJ2-3,TRBV7-9,once,17,TGTGCCAGCAGCTACAGGACAGGGGGGCTTAGCACAGATACGCAGTATTTT,CASSYRTGGLSTDTQYF
-,TRBJ1-1,TRBV2,-,13,TGTGCCAGCGACATTGGCCTCGACACTGAAGCTTTCTTT,CASDIGLDTEAFF
-,TRBJ1-5,TRBV21-1,-,20,TGTGCCAGCAGCAAAGCCTTCCCCTGGGCCAAACCCCGGGGCAATCAGCCCCAGCATTTT,CASSKAFPWAKPRGNQPQHF
-,TRBJ1-5,TRBV19,-,17,TGTGCCAGTAGTATCCGAGGGGTAGGTTATAGCAATCAGCCCCAGCATTTT,CASSIRGVGYSNQPQHF
-,TRBJ1-5,TRBV6-6,-,12,TGTGCCAGCCAACAGGGAATTCAGCCCCAGCATTTT,CASQQGIQPQHF
TRBD1,TRBJ1-6,TRBV4-2,-,15,TGTGCCAGCAGCCAAGTGGGACAGGGGGGTTCACCCCTCCACTTT,CASSQVGQGGSPLHF
-,TRBJ1-1,TRBV5-1,-,15,TGCGCCAGCAGCTTGGATACGGGACGGAGGATAGAAGCTTTCTTT,CASSLDTGRRIEAFF
-,TRBJ2-3,TRBV9,-,15,TGTGCCAGCAGCGTAATTGACCAATTTACAGATACGCAGTATTTT,CASSVIDQFTDTQYF
-,TRBJ2-6,TRBV5-4,-,15,TGTGCCAGCAGCTCGAACCCCGGGATCCCCAACGTCCTGACTTTC,CASSSNPGIPNVLTF
TRBD2,TRBJ2-1,TRBV11-3,-,15,TGTGCCAGCAGCCAAACTAGCGGGAAGGCTGTTGAGCAGTTCTTC,CASSQTSGKAVEQFF
-,TRBJ1-5,TRBV7-2,-,14,TGTGCCAGCAGCTCAATTCCAGGGTTTCAGCCCCAGCATTTT,CASSSIPGFQPQHF
-,TRBJ2-7,TRBV5-4,-,13,TGTGCCAGCAGCCCCACAGGGACCTACGAGCAGTACTTC,CASSPTGTYEQYF
-,TRBJ1-3,TRBV7-2,few,14,TGTGCCAGCAGCGCAGAGCCAGGGAGAAACACCATATATTTT,CASSAEPGRNTIYF
TRBD1,TRBJ1-1,TRBV6-5,few,15,TGTGCCAGCAGCCTTCTTGGGACAGGGGAGACTGAAGCTTTCTTT,CASSLLGTGETEAFF
TRBD2,TRBJ2-1,TRBV27,-,14,TGTGCCAGCAGTTTAGCGGGGGGTTACAATGAGCAGTTCTTC,CASSLAGGYNEQFF
TRBD1,TRBJ1-1,TRBV10-2,-,14,TGCGCCAGCAGTGAGAGAGGGGGCCTCACTGAAGCTTTCTTT,CASSERGGLTEAFF
-,TRBJ2-7,TRBV5-1,-,14,TGCGCCAGCAGCCCTCGGACTTCCTCCTACGAGCAGTACTTC,CASSPRTSSYEQYF
-,TRBJ1-4,TRBV27,-,14,TGTGCCAGCAGTTTAAGGGTTCTTAATGAAAAACTGTTTTTT,CASSLRVLNEKLFF
-,TRBJ1-2,TRBV25-1,few,13,TGTGCCAGCAGTGACACAGGGTTGAGTGGCTACACCTTC,CASSDTGLSGYTF
TRBD1,TRBJ1-2,TRBV11-2,-,13,TGTGCCAGCAGGGGACAGGGCAACTATGGCTACACCTTC,CASRGQGNYGYTF
-,TRBJ1-1,TRBV29-1,few,15,TGCAGCGTTGGCCCCGGATGGGGAATGAACACTGAAGCTTTCTTT,CSVGPGWGMNTEAFF
-,TRBJ1-2,TRBV5-6,-,14,TGTGCCAGCAGCTTTACAGGGACCGACTATGGCTACACCTTC,CASSFTGTDYGYTF
TRBD1,TRBJ2-7,TRBV27,few,13,TGTGCCAGCTCCGGGACAGGGTCCTACGAGCAGTACTTC,CASSGTGSYEQYF
-,TRBJ2-7,TRBV6-5,-,15,TGTGCCAGCAGTTACTCTTGGCAGGGTGTCTACGAGCAGTACTTC,CASSYSWQGVYEQYF
-,TRBJ1-6,TRBV7-9,-,12,TGTGCCAGCAGCTTAAGAAATTCACCCCTCCACTTT,CASSLRNSPLHF
-,TRBJ2-1,TRBV7-3,-,15,TGTGCCAGCAGCTTCCTAAGGAGCTCCTACAATGAGCAGTTCTTC,CASSFLRSSYNEQFF
-,TRBJ2-3,TRBV4-3,-,13,TGCGCCAGCAGCCAATTGTACGGGGATACGCAGTATTTT,CASSQLYGDTQYF
-,TRBJ1-1,TRBV4-3,-,14,TGCGCCAGCAGCCAAGATTGGACGAACACTGAAGCTTTCTTT,CASSQDWTNTEAFF
-,TRBJ2-7,TRBV18,-,14,TGTGCCAGCTCACCGCCCGGCCAGATCTACGAGCAGTACTTC,CASSPPGQIYEQYF
TRBD2,TRBJ2-5,TRBV28,-,16,TGTGCCAGCAGTTTCGGGACTAGCGGGAACGTAGAGACCCAGTACTTC,CASSFGTSGNVETQYF
TRBD1,TRBJ1-2,TRBV7-9,few,14,TGTGCCAGCAGCAGGGGACAGGGTACGCCTGGCTACACCTTC,CASSRGQGTPGYTF